This entry lists 13 T cell receptor beta chains sequenced from one sample in a study of T-cell memory formation after mild COVID-19. Each CDR3 protein is one row after TCRdb ran MiXCR on the 5' RACE reads. In the table there are 300,000 to 400,000 distinct CDR3 sequences, approximately 29% of which are singletons. The sample comprised PBMCs or a T cell subset sorted from them (not recorded which). These receptors were obtained from an adult woman who had mild COVID-19 (a few samples of this study predate the infection). Cell type and time point are not known.

The V gene is TRBV4-1, the J gene TRBJ1-5; D perhaps matches TRBD1 (5 bases). V was shortened by 6 bases and J by 0 bases, with 12 bases between the two germline ends. Germline CDR1 MGHRA, CDR2 YSYEKL. The CDR3 consists of 15 residues. DNA of the CDR3: TGCGCCAGCAGTCCCCGGGACTATAGCAATCAGCCCCAGCATTTT. The encoded protein is CASSPRDYSNQPQHF.

The rearrangement joins TRBV2 to TRBJ1-4; 10 bases fit TRBD1. V was clipped by 3 bases and J by 6 bases; unmatched bases: 4. The CDR3 sequence is 15 residues long. Germline lookup yields CDR1 SNHLY and CDR2 FYNNEI. The CDR3, as DNA: TGTGCCAGCAGTGACCCCGGGACAGGGGATGAAAAACTGTTTTTT. Amino acids: CASSDPGTGDEKLFF.

The chain links TRBV5-6 to TRBJ1-5; 7 bases fit TRBD1. With 3 bases clipped from V and 7 bases from J, the junction kept 16 bases outside the gene matches. Germline lookup yields CDR1 SGHDT and CDR2 YYEEEE. The CDR3 has 17 amino acids. Here the CDR3 DNA reads TGTGCCAGCAGCTCAAGACCTGACAGGGCGCGGGGGCAGCCCCAGCATTTT. Translation gives CASSSRPDRARGQPQHF.

This clonotype was seen more than once but under ten times. The chain couples TRBV7-9 to TRBJ1-2; D gene ambiguous. The V gene's germline CDR1 is SEHNR and CDR2 FQNEAQ (reference sequence). The CDR3 is 12 amino acids. The V end was cut by 2 bases, the J end by 4 bases, with 5 bases between. Here the CDR3 DNA reads TGTGCCAGCAGCTTACGCGTCTATGGCTACACCTTC. It translates to CASSLRVYGYTF.

V is TRBV5-1 and J is TRBJ2-1, with 9 bases lining up with TRBD2. CDR1 and CDR2 from the germline V gene are SGHRS and YFSETQ. The junction had 9 bases not matched to a gene; V was cut back by 2 bases and J by 9 bases. This CDR3 has 15 residues. The CDR3 sequence: CASSLGGTSFGEQFF. CDR3 sequence (DNA): TGCGCCAGCAGCTTAGGAGGGACTAGCTTCGGTGAGCAGTTCTTC. Based on the CDR3 plus reference TRBV5-1 and TRBJ2-1, the full variable domain is KAGVTQTPRYLIKTRGQQVTLSCSPISGHRSVSWYQQTPGQGLQFLFEYFSETQRNKGNFPGRFSGRQFSNSRSEMNVSTLELGDSALYLCASSLGGTSFGEQFFGPGTRLTVL.

In this sample, this clonotype turned up a few times. The rearrangement joins TRBV29-1 to TRBJ2-1; 8 nucleotides match TRBD1. This CDR3 spans 14 amino acids. V gave up 7 bases and J gave up 7 bases; unmatched junction bases: 12. CDR1 is SQVTM, CDR2 ANQGSEA, per germline. CDR3: CSATDRAKGNEQFF. The CDR3 DNA sequence: TGCAGCGCCACGGACAGGGCAAAGGGGAATGAGCAGTTCTTC.

This clonotype was seen a handful of times. The V gene is TRBV5-6, the J gene TRBJ1-5, with TRBD1 as a possible D gene (5 bases). The CDR3 length is 13 residues. Looked up from germline, CDR1 is SGHDT and CDR2 is YYEEEE. Trimming took 0 bases from V and 13 from J, leaving 14 bases between them. CDR3 sequence (DNA): TGTGCCAGCAGCTTGGGGATCGCCGGGGGTCAGCATTTT. This codes for CASSLGIAGGQHF.

In its sample, this clonotype was seen a few times. The chain recombines TRBV4-1 with TRBJ2-7; weak D call: TRBD1 (6 bases). CDR3 length equals 14 residues. The V gene's germline CDR1 is MGHRA and CDR2 YSYEKL. Between the trimmed V and J ends, which lost 3 bases and 3 bases, there was a span of 12 bases. CDR3 loop: CASSQPGVSYEQYF. In DNA form, the CDR3 reads TGCGCCAGCAGCCAGCCAGGGGTAAGCTACGAGCAGTACTTC.

Many counts were recorded for this clonotype. The chain employs TRBV9 and TRBJ2-1; 8 bases align to TRBD2. J lost 6 bases, V lost 7 bases, and 6 bases had no gene match. CDR1 SGDLS and CDR2 YYNGEE come from the germline V gene. The CDR3 sequence is 13 residues long. CDR3 nucleotide sequence: TGTGCCAGCGGGAGCGGGAGAATCAATGAGCAGTTCTTC. It is translated as CASGSGRINEQFF. The full variable domain, in which reference TRBV9 and TRBJ2-1 provide the parts outside the CDR3, is DSGVTQTPKHLITATGQRVTLRCSPRSGDLSVYWYQQSLDQGLQFLIQYYNGEERAKGNILERFSAQQFPDLHSELNLSSLELGDSALYFCASGSGRINEQFFGPGTRLTVL.

The chain employs TRBV5-6 and TRBJ1-1, with a tentative D call TRBD1 (5 bases). V shed 5 bases and J shed 4 bases, with 33 bases lying between them. Germline CDR1 reads SGHDT; CDR2 reads YYEEEE. The CDR3 contains 20 residues. The CDR3 here is CASRGGEGEGTTYTLTEAFF. The CDR3 bases are TGTGCCAGCAGAGGTGGGGAAGGGGAGGGTACCACTTACACTCTCACTGAAGCTTTCTTT.

The chain employs TRBV5-1 and TRBJ1-2; D is unclear. This CDR3 spans 13 amino acids. V lost 0 bases and J 7 bases, leaving 10 bases between the germline ends. Germline assignment: CDR1 SGHRS and CDR2 YFSETQ. The CDR3 sequence: CASSLGDYSGYTF. The CDR3 nucleotides are TGCGCCAGCAGCTTGGGCGACTATTCTGGCTACACCTTC. Looking up the rest from reference TRBV5-1 and TRBJ1-2 gives the full variable domain: KAGVTQTPRYLIKTRGQQVTLSCSPISGHRSVSWYQQTPGQGLQFLFEYFSETQRNKGNFPGRFSGRQFSNSRSEMNVSTLELGDSALYLCASSLGDYSGYTFGSGTRLTVV.

The chain carries TRBV5-5 and TRBJ2-1, with TRBD2 identical over 9 bases. The CDR3 loop spans 15 amino acids. V lost 4 bases to trimming and J lost 8 bases; unmatched junction nucleotides: 10. CDR1 is SGHKS and CDR2 is YYEKEE in the germline V gene (reference sequence). CDR3 nucleotides: TGTGCCAGCAGCCTTCTGCTAGCGGGGTCGCATGAGCAGTTCTTC. Translation: CASSLLLAGSHEQFF.

This clonotype has only one observation. Compared with germline, one end of the junction differs, possibly owing to a read error. The chain links TRBV14 to TRBJ2-7, with D perhaps TRBD2 (5 bases). This CDR3 contains 16 residues. Germline-derived CDR1 and CDR2 are SGHDN and FVKESK. The CDR3: CARSQGLLAGPYEQYF. In nucleotides, the CDR3 is TGTGCCAGAAGCCAAGGATTGCTAGCCGGTCCCTACGAGCAGTACTTC.